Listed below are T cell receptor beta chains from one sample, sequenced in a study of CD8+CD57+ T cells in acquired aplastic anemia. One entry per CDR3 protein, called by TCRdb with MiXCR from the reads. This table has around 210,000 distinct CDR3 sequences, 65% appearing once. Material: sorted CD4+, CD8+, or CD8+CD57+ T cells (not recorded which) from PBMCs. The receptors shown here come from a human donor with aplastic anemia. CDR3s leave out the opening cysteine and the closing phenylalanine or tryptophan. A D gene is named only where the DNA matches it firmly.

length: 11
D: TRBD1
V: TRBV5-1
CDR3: ASRTGMNTEAF

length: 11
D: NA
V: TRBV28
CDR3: ASSFDQGPGYT

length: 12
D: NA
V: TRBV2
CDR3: ASSDWQSSYEQY

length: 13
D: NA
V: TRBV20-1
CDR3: SAPTTTGRNQPQH

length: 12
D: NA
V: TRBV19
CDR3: ASRRTVSNQPQY

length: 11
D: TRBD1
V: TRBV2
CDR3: ASSDQGALGYT

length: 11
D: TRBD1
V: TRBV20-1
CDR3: SAGGQGYTEAF

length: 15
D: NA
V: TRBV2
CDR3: ASSEALAPEVNSPLH

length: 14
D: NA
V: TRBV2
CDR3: ASSEFQGWRTGELF

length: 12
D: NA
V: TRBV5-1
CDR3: ASSLGEVAETQY

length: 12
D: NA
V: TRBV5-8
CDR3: ASTLSRGEETQY

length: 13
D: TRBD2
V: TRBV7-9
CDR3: ASSLAGGGIYEQY

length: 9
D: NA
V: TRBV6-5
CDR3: ASSARQTQY

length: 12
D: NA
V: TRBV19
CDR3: ASRLDRRNTEAF

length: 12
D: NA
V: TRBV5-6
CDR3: ATTLGSGANVLT

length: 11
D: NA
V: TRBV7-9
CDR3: ASSLAGVEGYT

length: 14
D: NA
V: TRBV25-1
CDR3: ASSEALGDNGNGYT

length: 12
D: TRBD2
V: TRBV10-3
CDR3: AISDGTSGYEQY

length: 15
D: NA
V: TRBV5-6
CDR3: ASSLGQVQGLLYGYT

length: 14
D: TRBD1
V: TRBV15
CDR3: ATSSNSGTGIYEQY

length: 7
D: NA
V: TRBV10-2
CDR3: AAGETQY

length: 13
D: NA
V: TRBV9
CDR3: ASSVGRRGNSPLH

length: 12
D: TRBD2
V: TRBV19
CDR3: ASSGSLGGNTQY

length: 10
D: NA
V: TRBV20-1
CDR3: SARDNAQTQF

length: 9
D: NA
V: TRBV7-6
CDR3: ASTLNEKLF

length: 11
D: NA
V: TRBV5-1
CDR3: ASSLAGQILAF

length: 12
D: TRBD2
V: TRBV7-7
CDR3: ASSPLAGADTQY

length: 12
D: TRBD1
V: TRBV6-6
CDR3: ASRRQGQNTEAF

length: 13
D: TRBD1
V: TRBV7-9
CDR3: ASSSDGTGVKPQH

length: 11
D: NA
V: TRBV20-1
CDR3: SALGTLRNEQF

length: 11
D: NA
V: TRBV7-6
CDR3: ASSLGVGGEQY

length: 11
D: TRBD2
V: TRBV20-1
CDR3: SASQLANNEQY

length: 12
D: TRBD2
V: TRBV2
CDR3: ASIRTSGGDTQY

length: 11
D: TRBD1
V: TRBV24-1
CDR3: ATSEGQPQPQH

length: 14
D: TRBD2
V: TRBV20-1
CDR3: SADTGTSGTYNEQF

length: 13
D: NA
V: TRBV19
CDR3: ASSSDRIPPYEQY

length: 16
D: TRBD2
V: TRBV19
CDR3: ASSGLAGGISSYNEQF

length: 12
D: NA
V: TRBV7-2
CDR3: ASSLSGGKETQY

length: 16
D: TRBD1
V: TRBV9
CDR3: ASSTSGQITGENTEAF

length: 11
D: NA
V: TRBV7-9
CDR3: ASSRGRGDIQY

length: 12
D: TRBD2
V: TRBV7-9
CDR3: ASSLAASGGRLF

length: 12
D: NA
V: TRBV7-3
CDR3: ASSLAPGLDEQY

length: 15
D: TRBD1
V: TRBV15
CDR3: ATSRPFPGQGERGNA

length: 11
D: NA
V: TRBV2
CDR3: ASSDEGNSPLH

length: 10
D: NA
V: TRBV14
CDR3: ASSLPLSEAF

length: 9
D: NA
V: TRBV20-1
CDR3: SARWGDEQY

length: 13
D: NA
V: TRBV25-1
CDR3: ASSEPGQGSTEAF

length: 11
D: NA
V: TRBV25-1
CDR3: ASSVNSGNTIY

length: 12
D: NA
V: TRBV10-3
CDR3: ATIGGTGANVLT

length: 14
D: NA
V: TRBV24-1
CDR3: ATSEAGTLNRNEQF

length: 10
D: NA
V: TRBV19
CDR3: ASSIGGDEQF

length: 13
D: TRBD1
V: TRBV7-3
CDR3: ASSPRWTGEETQY

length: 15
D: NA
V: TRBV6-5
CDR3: ASSYLSSGASYYEQY

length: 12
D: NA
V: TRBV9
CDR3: ASSPRAGAYEQY

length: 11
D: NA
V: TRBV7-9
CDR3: ASSRIPGTEAF